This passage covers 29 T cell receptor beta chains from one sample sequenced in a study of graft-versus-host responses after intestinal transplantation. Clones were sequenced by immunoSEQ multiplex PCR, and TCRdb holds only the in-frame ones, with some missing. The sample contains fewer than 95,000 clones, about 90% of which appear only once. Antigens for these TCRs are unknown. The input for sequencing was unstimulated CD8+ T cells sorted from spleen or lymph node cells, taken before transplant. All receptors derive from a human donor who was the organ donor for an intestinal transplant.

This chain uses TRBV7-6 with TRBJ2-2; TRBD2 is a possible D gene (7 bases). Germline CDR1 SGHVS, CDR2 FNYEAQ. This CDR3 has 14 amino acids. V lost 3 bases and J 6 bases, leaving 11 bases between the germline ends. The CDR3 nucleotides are TGTGCCAGCAGCTTTGGGGGGGGCCCCGGGGAGCTGTTTTTT. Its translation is CASSFGGGPGELFF.

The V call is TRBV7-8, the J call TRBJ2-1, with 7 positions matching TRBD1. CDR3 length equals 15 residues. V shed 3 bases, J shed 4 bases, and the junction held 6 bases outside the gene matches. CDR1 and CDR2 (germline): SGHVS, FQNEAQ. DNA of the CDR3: TGTGCCAGCAGCTTGGAGGCAGGGGGATACAATGAGCAGTTCTTC. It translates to CASSLEAGGYNEQFF.

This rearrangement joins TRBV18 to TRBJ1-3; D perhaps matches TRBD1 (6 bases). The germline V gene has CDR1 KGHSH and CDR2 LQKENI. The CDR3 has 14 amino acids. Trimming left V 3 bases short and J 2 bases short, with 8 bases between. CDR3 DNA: TGTGCCAGCTCACCCCAGGGGACTGGAAACACCATATATTTT. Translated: CASSPQGTGNTIYF.

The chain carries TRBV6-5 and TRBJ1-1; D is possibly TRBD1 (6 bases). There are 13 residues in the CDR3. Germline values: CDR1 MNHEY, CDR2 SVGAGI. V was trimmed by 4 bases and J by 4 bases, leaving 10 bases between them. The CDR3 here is CASSWRGGTEAFF. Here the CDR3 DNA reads TGTGCCAGCAGTTGGAGGGGGGGCACTGAAGCTTTCTTT.

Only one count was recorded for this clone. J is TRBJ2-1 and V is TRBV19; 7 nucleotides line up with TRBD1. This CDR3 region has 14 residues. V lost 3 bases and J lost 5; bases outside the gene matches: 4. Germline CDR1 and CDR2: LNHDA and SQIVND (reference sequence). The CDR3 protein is CASSIWGTDNEQFF. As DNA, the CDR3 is TGTGCCAGTAGTATCTGGGGGACAGACAATGAGCAGTTCTTC.

The CDR3 DNA follows: TGTGCCAGCAGCTTAACGGGACTAGCGGAAGGTTACGAGCAGTACTTC. Encoded protein: CASSLTGLAEGYEQYF. The chain links TRBV7-3 to TRBJ2-7; 11 nucleotides match TRBD2. The CDR3 has 16 residues. CDR1 and CDR2 from the germline V gene are SGHTA and FQGTGA. J gave up 4 bases and V 0 bases, and 5 bases lay outside the gene matches.

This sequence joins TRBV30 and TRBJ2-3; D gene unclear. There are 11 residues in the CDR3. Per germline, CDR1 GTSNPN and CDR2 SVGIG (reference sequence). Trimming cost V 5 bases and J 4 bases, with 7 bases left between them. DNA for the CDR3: TGTGCCTGGCTTGAGTCAGATACGCAGTATTTT. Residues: CAWLESDTQYF.

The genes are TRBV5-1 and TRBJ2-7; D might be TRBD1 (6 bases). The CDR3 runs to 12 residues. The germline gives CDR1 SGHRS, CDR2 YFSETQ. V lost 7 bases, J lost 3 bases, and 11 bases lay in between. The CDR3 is CASGQLDYEQYF. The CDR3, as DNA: TGCGCCAGCGGACAGTTGGACTACGAGCAGTACTTC.

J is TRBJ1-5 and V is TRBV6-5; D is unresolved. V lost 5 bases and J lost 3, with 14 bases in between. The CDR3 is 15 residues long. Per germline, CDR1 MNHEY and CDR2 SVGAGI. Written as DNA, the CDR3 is TGTGCCAGCAGTGCCGGGTTCAGCCCCAATCAGCCCCAGCATTTT. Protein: CASSAGFSPNQPQHF.

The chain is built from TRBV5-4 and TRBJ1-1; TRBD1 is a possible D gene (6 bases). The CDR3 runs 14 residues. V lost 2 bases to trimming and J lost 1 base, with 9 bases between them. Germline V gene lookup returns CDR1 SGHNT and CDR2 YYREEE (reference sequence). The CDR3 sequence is CASSFPGQNTEAFF. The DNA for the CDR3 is TGTGCCAGCAGCTTCCCGGGACAGAACACTGAAGCTTTCTTT.

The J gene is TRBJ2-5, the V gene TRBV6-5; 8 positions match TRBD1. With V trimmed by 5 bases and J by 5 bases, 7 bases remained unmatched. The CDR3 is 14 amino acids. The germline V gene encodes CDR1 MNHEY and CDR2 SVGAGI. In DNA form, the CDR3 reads TGTGCCAGCAGTCGGACAGGGCCGACGGAGACCCAGTACTTC. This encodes CASSRTGPTETQYF.

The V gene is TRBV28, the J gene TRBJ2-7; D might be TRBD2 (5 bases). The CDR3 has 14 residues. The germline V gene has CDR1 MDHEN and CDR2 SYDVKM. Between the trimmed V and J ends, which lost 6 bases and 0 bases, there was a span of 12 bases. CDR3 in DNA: TGTGCCAGCAGGTATACGGGGAGCTCCTACGAGCAGTACTTC. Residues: CASRYTGSSYEQYF.

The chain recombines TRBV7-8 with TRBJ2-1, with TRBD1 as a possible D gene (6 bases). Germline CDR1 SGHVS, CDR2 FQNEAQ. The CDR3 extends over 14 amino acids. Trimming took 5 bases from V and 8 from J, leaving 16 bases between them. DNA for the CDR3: TGTGCCAGCAGCCCCAGGACAGTAAGTGATGAGCAGTTCTTC. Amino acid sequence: CASSPRTVSDEQFF.

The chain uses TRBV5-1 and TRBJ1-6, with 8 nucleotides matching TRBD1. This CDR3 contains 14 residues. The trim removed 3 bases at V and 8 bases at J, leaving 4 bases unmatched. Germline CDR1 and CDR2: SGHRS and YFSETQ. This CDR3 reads CASSSGGWYSPLHF. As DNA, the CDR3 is TGCGCCAGCAGCTCAGGGGGCTGGTATTCACCCCTCCACTTT.

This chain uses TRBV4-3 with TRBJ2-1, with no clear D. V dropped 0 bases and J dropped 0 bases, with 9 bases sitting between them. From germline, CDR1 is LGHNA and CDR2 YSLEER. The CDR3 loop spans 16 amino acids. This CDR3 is CASSQDLLSSYNEQFF. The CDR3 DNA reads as TGCGCCAGCAGCCAAGACCTCTTGAGCTCCTACAATGAGCAGTTCTTC.

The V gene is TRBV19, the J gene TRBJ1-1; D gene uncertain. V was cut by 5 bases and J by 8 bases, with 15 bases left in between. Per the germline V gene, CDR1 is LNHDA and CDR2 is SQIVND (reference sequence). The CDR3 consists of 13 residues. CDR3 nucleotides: TGTGCCAGTAGTTTGCCCTTGTCTGAGGAAGCTTTCTTT. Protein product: CASSLPLSEEAFF.

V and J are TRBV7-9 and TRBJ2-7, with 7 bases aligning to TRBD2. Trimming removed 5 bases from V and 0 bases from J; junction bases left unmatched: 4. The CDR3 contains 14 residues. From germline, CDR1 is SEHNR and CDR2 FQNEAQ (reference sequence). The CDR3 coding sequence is TGTGCCAGCAGCCCCTCGGGGGGCTCCTACGAGCAGTACTTC. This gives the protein CASSPSGGSYEQYF.

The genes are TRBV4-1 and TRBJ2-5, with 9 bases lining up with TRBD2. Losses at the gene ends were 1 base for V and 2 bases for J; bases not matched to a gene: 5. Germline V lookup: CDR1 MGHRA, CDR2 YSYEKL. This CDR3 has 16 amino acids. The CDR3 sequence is CASSQVTLAGQETQYF. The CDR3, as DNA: TGCGCCAGCAGCCAAGTTACGCTAGCGGGGCAAGAGACCCAGTACTTC.

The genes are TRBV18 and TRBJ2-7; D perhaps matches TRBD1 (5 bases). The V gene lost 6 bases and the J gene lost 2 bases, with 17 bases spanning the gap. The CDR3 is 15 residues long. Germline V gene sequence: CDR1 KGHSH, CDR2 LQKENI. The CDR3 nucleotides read TGTGCCAGCTCCCCCGGACACCAGTACCCCTACGAGCAGTACTTC. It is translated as CASSPGHQYPYEQYF.

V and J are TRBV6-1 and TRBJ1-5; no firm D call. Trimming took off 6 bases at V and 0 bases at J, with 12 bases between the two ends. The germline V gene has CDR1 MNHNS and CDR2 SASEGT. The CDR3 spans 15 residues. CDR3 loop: CASRVSADSNQPQHF. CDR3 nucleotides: TGTGCCAGCAGAGTATCGGCGGATAGCAATCAGCCCCAGCATTTT.

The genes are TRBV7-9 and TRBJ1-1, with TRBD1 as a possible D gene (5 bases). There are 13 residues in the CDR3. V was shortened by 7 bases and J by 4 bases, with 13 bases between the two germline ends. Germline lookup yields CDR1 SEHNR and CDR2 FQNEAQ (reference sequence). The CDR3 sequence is CASILPGGTEAFF. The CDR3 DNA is TGTGCCAGCATACTACCCGGGGGCACTGAAGCTTTCTTT. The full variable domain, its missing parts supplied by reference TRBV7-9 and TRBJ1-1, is DTGVSQNPRHKITKRGQNVTFRCDPISEHNRLYWYRQTLGQGPEFLTYFQNEAQLEKSRLLSDRFSAERPKGSFSTLEIQRTEQGDSAMYLCASILPGGTEAFFGQGTRLTVV.

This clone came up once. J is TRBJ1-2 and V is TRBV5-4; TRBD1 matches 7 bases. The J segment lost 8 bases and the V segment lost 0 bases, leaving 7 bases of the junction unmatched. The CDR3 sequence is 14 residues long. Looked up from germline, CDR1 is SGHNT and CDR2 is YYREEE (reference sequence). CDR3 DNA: TGTGCCAGCAGCTTGGCCTACAGGGGTGGGGGCTACACCTTC. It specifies CASSLAYRGGGYTF. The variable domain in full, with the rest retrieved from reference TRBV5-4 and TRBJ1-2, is ETGVTQSPTHLIKTRGQQVTLRCSSQSGHNTVSWYQQALGQGPQFIFQYYREEENGRGNFPPRFSGLQFPNYSSELNVNALELDDSALYLCASSLAYRGGGYTFGSGTRLTVV.

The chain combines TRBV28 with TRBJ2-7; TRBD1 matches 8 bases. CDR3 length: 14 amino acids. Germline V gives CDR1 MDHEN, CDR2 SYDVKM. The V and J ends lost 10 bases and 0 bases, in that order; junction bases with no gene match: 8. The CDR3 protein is CATNGQGPSYEQYF. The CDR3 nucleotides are TGTGCCACGAATGGACAGGGCCCCTCCTACGAGCAGTACTTC.

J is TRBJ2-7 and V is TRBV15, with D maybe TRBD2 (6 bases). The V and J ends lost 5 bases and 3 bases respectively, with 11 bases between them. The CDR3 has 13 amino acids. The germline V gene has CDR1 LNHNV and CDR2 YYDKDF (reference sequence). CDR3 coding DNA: TGTGCCACCAGCCCGGGACTTAACTACGAGCAGTACTTC. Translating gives CATSPGLNYEQYF.

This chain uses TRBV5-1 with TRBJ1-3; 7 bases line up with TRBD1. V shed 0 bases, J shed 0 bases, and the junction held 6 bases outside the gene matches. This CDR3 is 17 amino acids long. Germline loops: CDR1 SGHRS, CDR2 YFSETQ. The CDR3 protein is CASSLVVGDSSGNTIYF. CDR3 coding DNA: TGCGCCAGCAGCTTGGTAGTAGGGGACAGCTCTGGAAACACCATATATTTT.

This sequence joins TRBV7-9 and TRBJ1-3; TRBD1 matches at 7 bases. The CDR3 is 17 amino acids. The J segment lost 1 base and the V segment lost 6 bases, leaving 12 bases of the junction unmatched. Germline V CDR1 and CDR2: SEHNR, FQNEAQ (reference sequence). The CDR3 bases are TGTGCCAGCAGTTTTGTTAACAGGGGCTCGTCTGGAAACACCATATATTTT. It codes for CASSFVNRGSSGNTIYF.

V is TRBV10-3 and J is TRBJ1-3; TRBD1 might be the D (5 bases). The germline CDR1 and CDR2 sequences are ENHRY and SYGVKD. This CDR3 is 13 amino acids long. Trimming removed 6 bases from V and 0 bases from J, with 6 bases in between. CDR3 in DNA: TGTGCCATCAGGGACAACTCTGGAAACACCATATATTTT. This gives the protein CAIRDNSGNTIYF.

The CDR3 DNA is TGCGCCAGCAGCCAAGGGGCAGGCGCCAACTATGGCTACACCTTC. This sequence encodes CASSQGAGANYGYTF. This rearrangement joins TRBV4-1 to TRBJ1-2; D uncertain. The V end was cut by 1 base, the J end by 2 bases, with 11 bases between. The V gene's germline CDR1 is MGHRA and CDR2 YSYEKL. CDR3 length: 15 amino acids.

CDR3: CASSHKTDRGLYEQYF. The DNA of the CDR3 is TGCGCCAGCAGCCACAAAACGGACAGGGGACTCTACGAGCAGTACTTC. The chain uses TRBV4-3 and TRBJ2-7; 9 bases align to TRBD1. This CDR3 has 16 residues. Trimming cost V 3 bases and J 3 bases; bases outside gene matches: 9. CDR1 is LGHNA, CDR2 YSLEER, per germline.